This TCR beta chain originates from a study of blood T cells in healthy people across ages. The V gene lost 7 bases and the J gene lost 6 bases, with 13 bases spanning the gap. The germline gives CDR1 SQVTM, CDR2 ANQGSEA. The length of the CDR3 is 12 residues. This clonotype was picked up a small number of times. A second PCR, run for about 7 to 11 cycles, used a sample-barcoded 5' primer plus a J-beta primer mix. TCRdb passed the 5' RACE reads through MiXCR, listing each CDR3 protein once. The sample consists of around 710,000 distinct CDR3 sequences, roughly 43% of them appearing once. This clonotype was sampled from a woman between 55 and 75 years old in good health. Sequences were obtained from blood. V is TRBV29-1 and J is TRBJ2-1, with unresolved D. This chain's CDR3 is CSETLYSNEQFF. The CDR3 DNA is TGCAGCGAGACCCTTTATTCCAATGAGCAGTTCTTC.